The sample holds many counts of the clone carrying this TCR beta chain. The antigen is undetermined. This sample was taken from a study of response to subunit inactivated influenza vaccine. Study-level findings and limits: A suggestion made by the authors is that each seasonal influenza vaccination recruits few new T cells.

CDR3 length equals 14 residues. Germline V gives CDR1 SGHKS, CDR2 YYEKEE (reference sequence). Trimming took off 0 bases at V and 3 bases at J, with 10 bases between the two ends. TCRdb itself ran the RT-PCR reads through MiXCR, one entry per CDR3 protein. The sample holds 800,000 or so distinct CDR3 sequences, 21% seen once. The material was PBMCs from blood, obtained around 5 days after vaccination. The receptor comes from a man aged 45-65 years who received an inactivated influenza vaccine. The chain carries TRBV5-5 and TRBJ2-7; a weak D match, TRBD2 (6 bases). CDR3 amino acids: CASSLAAGLYEQYF. CDR3 DNA: TGTGCCAGCAGCTTGGCCGCGGGACTCTACGAGCAGTACTTC.